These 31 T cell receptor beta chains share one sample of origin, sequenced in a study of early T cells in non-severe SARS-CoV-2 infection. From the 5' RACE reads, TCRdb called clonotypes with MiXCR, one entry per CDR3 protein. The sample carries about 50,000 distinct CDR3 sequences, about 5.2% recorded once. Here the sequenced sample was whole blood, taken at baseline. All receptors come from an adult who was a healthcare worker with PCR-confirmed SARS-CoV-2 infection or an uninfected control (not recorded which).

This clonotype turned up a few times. CDR3: CASTSNGLAIYNEQFF. In nucleotides, the CDR3 is TGTGCCAGCACCTCTAACGGACTAGCTATCTACAATGAGCAGTTCTTC. The V and J genes are TRBV7-9 and TRBJ2-1; TRBD2 aligns across 8 bases. The trim removed 7 bases at V and 3 bases at J, leaving 11 bases unmatched. The CDR3 length is 16 residues. Germline CDR1 and CDR2: SEHNR and FQNEAQ (reference sequence).

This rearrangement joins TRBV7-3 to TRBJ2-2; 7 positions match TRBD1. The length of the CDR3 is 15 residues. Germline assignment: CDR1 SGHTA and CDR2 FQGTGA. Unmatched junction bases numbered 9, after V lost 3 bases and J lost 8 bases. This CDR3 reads CASSFYNTGAGELFF. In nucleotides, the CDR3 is TGTGCCAGCAGCTTCTATAACACAGGGGCTGGGGAGCTGTTTTTT.

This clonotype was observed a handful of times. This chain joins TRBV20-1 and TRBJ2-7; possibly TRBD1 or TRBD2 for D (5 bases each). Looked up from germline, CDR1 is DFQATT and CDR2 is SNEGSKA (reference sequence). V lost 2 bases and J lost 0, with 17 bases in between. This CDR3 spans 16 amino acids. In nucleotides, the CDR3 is TGCAGTGCTAGACTTCTCGGAGAGGGGTTCTCCTACGAGCAGTACTTC. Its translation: CSARLLGEGFSYEQYF.

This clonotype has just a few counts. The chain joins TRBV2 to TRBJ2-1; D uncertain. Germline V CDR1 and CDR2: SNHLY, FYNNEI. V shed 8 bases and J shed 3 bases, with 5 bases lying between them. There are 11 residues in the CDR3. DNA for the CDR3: TGTGCCAGCCGTAGCTACAATGAGCAGTTCTTC. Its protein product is CASRSYNEQFF.

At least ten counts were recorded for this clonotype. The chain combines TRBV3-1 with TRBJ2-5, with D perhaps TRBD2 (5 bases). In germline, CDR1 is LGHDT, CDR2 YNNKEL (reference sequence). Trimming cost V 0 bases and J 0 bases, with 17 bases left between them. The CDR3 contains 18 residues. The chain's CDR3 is CASSQDRIGGSYQETQYF. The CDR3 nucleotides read TGTGCCAGCAGCCAAGATCGTATTGGCGGGTCGTACCAAGAGACCCAGTACTTC.

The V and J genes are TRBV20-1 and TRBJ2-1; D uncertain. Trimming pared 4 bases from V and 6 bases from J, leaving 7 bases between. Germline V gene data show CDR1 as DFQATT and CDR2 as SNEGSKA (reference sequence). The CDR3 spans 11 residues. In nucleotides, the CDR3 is TGCAGTGCTACAGGCGGCAATGAGCAGTTCTTC. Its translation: CSATGGNEQFF.

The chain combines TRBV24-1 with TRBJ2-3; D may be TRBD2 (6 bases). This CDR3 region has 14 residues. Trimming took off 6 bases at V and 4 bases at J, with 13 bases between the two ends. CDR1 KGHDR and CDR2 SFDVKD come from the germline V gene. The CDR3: CATSRLAESDTQYF. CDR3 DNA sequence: TGTGCCACCAGTAGGTTAGCGGAGTCAGATACGCAGTATTTT.

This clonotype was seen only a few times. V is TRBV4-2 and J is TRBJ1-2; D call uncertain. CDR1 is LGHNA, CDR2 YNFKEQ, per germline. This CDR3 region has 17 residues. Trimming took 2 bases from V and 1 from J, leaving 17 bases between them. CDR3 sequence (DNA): TGTGCCAGCAGCCAACTAATCGGCGGATCGGATAACTATGGCTACACCTTC. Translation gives CASSQLIGGSDNYGYTF.

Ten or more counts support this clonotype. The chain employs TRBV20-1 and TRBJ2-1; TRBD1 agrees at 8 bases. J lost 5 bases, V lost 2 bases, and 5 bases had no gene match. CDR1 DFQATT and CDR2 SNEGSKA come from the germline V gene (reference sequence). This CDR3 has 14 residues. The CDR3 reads CSARPGTGDNEQFF. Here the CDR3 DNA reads TGCAGTGCTAGACCCGGGACAGGAGACAATGAGCAGTTCTTC.

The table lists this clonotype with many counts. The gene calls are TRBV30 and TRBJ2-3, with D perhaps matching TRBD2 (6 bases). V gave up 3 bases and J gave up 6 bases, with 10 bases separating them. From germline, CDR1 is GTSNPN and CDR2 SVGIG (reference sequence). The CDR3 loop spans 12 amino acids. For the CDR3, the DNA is TGTGCCTGGAGCGGACGGGGGGATACGCAGTATTTT. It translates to CAWSGRGDTQYF.

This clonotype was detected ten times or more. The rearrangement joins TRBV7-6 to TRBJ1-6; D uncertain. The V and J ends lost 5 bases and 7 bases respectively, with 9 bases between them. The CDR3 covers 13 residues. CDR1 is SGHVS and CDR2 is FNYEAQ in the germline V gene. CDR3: CASSDGWNSPLHF. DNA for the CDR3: TGTGCCAGCAGCGACGGGTGGAATTCACCCCTCCACTTT.

The CDR3 protein is CASSLSGKSSSYNSPLHF. CDR3 nucleotides: TGTGCCAGCAGTTTATCGGGGAAGTCGAGCTCCTATAATTCACCCCTCCACTTT. The V gene is TRBV12-3 or TRBV12-4, the J gene TRBJ1-6, with unresolved D. CDR3 length: 18 residues. Deletions cut 2 bases from V and 0 bases from J, with 14 bases between.

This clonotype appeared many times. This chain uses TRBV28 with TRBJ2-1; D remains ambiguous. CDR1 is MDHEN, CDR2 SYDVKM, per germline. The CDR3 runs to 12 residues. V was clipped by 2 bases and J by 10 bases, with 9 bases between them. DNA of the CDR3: TGTGCCAGCAGTTTAAGTGGGAACGAGCAGTTCTTC. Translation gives CASSLSGNEQFF.

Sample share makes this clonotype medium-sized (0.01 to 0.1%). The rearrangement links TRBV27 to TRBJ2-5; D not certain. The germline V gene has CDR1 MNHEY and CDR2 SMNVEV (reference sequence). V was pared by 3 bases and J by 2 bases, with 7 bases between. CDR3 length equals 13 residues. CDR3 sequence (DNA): TGTGCCAGCAGTTTTTTGGGACAAGAGACCCAGTACTTC. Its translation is CASSFLGQETQYF.

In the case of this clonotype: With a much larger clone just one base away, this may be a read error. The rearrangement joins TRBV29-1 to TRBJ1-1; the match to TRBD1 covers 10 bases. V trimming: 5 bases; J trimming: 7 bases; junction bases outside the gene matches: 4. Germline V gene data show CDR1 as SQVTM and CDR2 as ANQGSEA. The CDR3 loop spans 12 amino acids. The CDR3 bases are TGCAGCGTTAGGGACAGGGGCCTTGAAGCTTTCTTT. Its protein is CSVRDRGLEAFF. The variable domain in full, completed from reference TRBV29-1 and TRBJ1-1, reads SAVISQKPSRDICQRGTSLTIQCQVDSQVTMMFWYRQQPGQSLTLIATANQGSEATYESGFVIDKFPISRPNLTFSTLTVSNMSPEDSSIYLCSVRDRGLEAFFGQGTRLTVV.

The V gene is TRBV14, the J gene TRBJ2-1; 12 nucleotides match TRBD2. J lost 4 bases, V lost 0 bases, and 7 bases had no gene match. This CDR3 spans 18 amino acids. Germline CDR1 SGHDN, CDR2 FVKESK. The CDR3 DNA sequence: TGTGCCAGCAGCCAAGATGACGCTAGCGGGAGGGATTACAATGAGCAGTTCTTC. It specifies CASSQDDASGRDYNEQFF.

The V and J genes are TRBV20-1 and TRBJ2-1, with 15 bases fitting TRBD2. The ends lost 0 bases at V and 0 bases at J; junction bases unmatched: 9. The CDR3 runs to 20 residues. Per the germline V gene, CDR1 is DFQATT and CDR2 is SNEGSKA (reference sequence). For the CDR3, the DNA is TGCAGTGCTAGAGATTGGGGTGGACTAGCGGGAGGGATCTCCTACAATGAGCAGTTCTTC. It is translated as CSARDWGGLAGGISYNEQFF.

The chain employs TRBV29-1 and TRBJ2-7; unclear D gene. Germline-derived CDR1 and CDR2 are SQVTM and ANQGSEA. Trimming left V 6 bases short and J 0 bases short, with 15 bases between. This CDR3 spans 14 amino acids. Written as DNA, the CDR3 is TGCAGCGTCCTCGGGCAGGCCAACTCCTACGAGCAGTACTTC. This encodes CSVLGQANSYEQYF.

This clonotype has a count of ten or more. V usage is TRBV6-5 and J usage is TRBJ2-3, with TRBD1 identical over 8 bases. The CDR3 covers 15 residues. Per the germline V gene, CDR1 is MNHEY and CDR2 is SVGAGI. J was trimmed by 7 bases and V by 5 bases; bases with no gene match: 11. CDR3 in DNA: TGTGCCAGCAGTATGACGGGACAGGCTTTTAATACGCAGTATTTT. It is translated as CASSMTGQAFNTQYF.

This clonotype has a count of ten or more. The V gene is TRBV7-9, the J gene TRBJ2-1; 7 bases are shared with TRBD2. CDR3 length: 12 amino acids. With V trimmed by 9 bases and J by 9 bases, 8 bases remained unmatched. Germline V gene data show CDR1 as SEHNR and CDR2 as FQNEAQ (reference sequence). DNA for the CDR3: TGTGCCAGTTTGGGGGAGGGCCGTGAGCAGTTCTTC. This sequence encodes CASLGEGREQFF.

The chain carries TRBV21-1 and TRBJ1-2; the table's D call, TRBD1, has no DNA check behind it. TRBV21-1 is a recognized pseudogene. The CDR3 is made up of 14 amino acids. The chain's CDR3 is CASSKERTDYGYTF. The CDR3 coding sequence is TGTGCCAGCAGCAAAGAGAGGACAGACTATGGCTACACCTTC.

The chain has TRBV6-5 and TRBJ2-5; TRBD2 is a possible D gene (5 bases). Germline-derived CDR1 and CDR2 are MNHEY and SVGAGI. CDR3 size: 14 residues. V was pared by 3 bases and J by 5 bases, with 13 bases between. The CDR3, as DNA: TGTGCCAGCAGTTATGGGCGGGCCGGGGAGACCCAGTACTTC. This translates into CASSYGRAGETQYF.

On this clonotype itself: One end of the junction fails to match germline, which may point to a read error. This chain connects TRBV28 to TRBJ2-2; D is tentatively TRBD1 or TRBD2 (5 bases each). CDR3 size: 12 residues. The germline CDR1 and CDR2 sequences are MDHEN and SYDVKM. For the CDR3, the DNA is TGTGCCAGCAGTTCAGGGACCGGGGAGCTGATTTTT. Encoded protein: CASSSGTGELIF.

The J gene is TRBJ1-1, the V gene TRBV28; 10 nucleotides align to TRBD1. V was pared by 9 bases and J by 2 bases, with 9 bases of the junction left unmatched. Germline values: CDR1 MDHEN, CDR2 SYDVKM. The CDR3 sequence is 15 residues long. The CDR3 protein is CASRDRGPENTEAFF. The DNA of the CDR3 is TGTGCCAGTAGGGACAGGGGACCTGAAAACACTGAAGCTTTCTTT.

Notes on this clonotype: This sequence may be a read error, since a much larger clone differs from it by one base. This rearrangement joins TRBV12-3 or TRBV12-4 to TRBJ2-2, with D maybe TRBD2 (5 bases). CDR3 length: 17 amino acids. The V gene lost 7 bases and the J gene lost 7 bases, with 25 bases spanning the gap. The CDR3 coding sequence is TGTGCCAGCACCCCCCTATTGACGGAGGAAGACATCGGGGAGCTGTTTTTT. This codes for CASTPLLTEEDIGELFF.

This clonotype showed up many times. The CDR3 DNA is TGTGCCAGCAGCTTGACCCCCGCAGATACGCAGTATTTT. It translates to CASSLTPADTQYF. The rearrangement joins TRBV7-9 to TRBJ2-3; D remains unclear. V was shortened by 3 bases and J by 4 bases, with 8 bases between the two germline ends. The germline CDR1 and CDR2 sequences are SEHNR and FQNEAQ (reference sequence). This CDR3 is 13 amino acids long.

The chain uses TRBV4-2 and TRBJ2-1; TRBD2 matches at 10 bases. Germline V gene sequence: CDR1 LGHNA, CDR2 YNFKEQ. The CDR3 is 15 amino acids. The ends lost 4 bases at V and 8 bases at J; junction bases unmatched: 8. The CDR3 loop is CASSLGLATTDEQFF. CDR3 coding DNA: TGTGCCAGCAGCCTGGGACTAGCGACGACGGATGAGCAGTTCTTC.

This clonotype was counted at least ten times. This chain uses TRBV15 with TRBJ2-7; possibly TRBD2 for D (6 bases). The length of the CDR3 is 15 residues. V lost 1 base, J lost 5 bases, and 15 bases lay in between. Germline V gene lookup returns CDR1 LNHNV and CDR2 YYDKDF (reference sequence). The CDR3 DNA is TGTGCCACCAGCAGAGGGAGGGGCCGAAACCACGAGCAGTACTTC. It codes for CATSRGRGRNHEQYF.

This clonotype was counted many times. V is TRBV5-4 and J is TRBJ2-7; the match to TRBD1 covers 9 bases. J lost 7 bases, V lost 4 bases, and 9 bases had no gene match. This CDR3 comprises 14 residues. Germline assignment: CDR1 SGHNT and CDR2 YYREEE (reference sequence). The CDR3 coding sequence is TGTGCCAGCAGCCAAAACAGGGGGCTGGGGGAGCAGTACTTC. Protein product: CASSQNRGLGEQYF.

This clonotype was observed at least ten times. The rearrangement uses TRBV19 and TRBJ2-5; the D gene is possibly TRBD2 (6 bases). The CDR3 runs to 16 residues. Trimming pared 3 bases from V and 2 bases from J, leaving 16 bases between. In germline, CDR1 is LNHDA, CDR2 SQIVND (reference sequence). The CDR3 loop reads CASSILKGRDQETQYF. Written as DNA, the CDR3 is TGTGCCAGTAGTATCCTCAAGGGGCGGGATCAAGAGACCCAGTACTTC.

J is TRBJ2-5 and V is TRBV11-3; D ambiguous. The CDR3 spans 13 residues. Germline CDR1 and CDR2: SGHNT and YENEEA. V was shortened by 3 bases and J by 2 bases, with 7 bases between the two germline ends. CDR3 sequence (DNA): TGTGCCAGCAGCTTCCGGTTTCAAGAGACCCAGTACTTC. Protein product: CASSFRFQETQYF.